A single sample gave rise to the 8 T cell receptor beta chains below, sequenced in a study of blood T cells in healthy people across ages. Then a second PCR, running about 6 to 12 cycles, was carried out with a sample-barcoded 5' primer and a J-beta primer mix. One entry per CDR3 protein results from TCRdb running MiXCR on the 5' RACE reads. The sample holds 600,000 to 800,000 distinct CDR3 sequences; around 21% are singletons and the top ten take 3.5% to 4%. Sequencing was carried out using blood. Source of these receptors: a man aged 70 or older in good health.

The genes are TRBV28 and TRBJ2-5, with D perhaps matching TRBD2 (5 bases). The assigned J gene may be wrong: the sequence end matches TRBJ2-1 better. In germline, CDR1 is MDHEN, CDR2 SYDVKM. The CDR3 runs 16 residues. Here the CDR3 reads CASSSKTSVPYNEQFF. Written as DNA, the CDR3 is TGTGCCAGCAGTTCGAAAACTAGTGTCCCCTACAATGAGCAGTTCTTC.

CDR3 residues: CASSTRDMTDEQYF. The CDR3 bases are TGTGCCAGCAGTACCCGGGACATGACCGACGAGCAGTACTTC. V is TRBV11-2 and J is TRBJ2-7; TRBD1 is a possible D gene (6 bases). Germline V gene lookup returns CDR1 SGHAT and CDR2 FQNNGV. The CDR3 contains 14 residues. V lost 6 bases, J lost 5 bases, and 17 bases lay in between.

There are many counts of this clonotype. The chain combines TRBV11-2 with TRBJ2-7; 8 nucleotides match TRBD1. Trimming at V came to 3 bases and at J to 6 bases, leaving 1 base not matched to a gene. Germline V gene lookup returns CDR1 SGHAT and CDR2 FQNNGV. The CDR3 runs to 12 residues. In DNA form, the CDR3 reads TGTGCCAGCAGCTTGGGGACAGGCGAGCAGTACTTC. Amino acids: CASSLGTGEQYF.

This chain connects TRBV10-3 to TRBJ2-1; D is perhaps TRBD1 or TRBD2 (5 bases each). The CDR3 has 13 residues. Germline lookup yields CDR1 ENHRY and CDR2 SYGVKD. V lost 7 bases and J 8 bases, leaving 15 bases between the germline ends. The chain's CDR3 is CAITGTVGDEQFF. The CDR3 DNA sequence: TGTGCCATCACTGGGACGGTGGGCGATGAGCAGTTCTTC.

This chain joins TRBV20-1 and TRBJ2-5; TRBD2 matches 11 bases. The J call may be in error: the DNA end matches TRBJ2-7 better. CDR1 DFQATT and CDR2 SNEGSKA come from the germline V gene (reference sequence). This CDR3 comprises 18 residues. The CDR3 region is CSARGWRLAGREVFEQYF. The CDR3 nucleotides are TGCAGTGCTAGAGGGTGGAGACTAGCGGGACGGGAAGTTTTCGAGCAGTACTTC.

This clonotype was picked up a small number of times. V gene TRBV7-2 combines with J gene TRBJ1-5; TRBD1 matches 10 bases. CDR1 and CDR2 from the germline V gene are SGHTA and FQGNSA. The CDR3 is 15 amino acids. The J segment lost 6 bases and the V segment lost 5 bases, leaving 7 bases of the junction unmatched. CDR3 amino acids: CASSPRQGAGQPQHF. The CDR3 bases are TGTGCCAGCAGCCCCCGACAGGGGGCAGGTCAGCCCCAGCATTTT.

The V call is TRBV20-1, the J call TRBJ2-7; D is possibly TRBD1 (6 bases). V was shortened by 6 bases and J by 13 bases, with 19 bases between the two germline ends. Germline V gene lookup returns CDR1 DFQATT and CDR2 SNEGSKA (reference sequence). The CDR3 is made up of 11 amino acids. The CDR3 reads CSAPSGGLAYF. The CDR3 DNA follows: TGCAGTGCCCCGAGTGGGGGCCTAGCCTACTTC.

The rearrangement joins TRBV28 to TRBJ2-7; D may be TRBD2 (6 bases). CDR3 length: 14 residues. Germline V lookup: CDR1 MDHEN, CDR2 SYDVKM. V was pared by 6 bases and J by 6 bases, with 18 bases between. CDR3 sequence: CASRPPHSGSEQYF. The CDR3 bases are TGTGCCAGCAGACCACCCCACAGCGGGTCCGAGCAGTACTTC. Supplemented by reference TRBV28 and TRBJ2-7, the full variable domain reads DVKVTQSSRYLVKRTGEKVFLECVQDMDHENMFWYRQDPGLGLRLIYFSYDVKMKEKGDIPEGYSVSREKKERFSLILESASTNQTSMYLCASRPPHSGSEQYFGPGTRLTVT.